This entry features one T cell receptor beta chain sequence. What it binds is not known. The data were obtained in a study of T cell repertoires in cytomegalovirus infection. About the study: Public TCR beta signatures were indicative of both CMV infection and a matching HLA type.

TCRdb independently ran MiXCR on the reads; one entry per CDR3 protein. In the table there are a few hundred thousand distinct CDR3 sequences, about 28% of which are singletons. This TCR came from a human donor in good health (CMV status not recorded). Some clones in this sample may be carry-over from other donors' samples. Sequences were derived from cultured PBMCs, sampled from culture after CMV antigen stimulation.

The CDR3 protein is CASRPPREGYEQYF. The CDR3 DNA follows: TGCGCCAGCAGACCCCCGCGGGAGGGATACGAGCAGTACTTC. The chain has TRBV10-2 and TRBJ2-7; 9 bases align to TRBD2. Losses at the gene ends were 6 bases for V and 4 bases for J; bases not matched to a gene: 7. Germline CDR1 WSHSY, CDR2 SAAADI. This CDR3 is 14 amino acids long.